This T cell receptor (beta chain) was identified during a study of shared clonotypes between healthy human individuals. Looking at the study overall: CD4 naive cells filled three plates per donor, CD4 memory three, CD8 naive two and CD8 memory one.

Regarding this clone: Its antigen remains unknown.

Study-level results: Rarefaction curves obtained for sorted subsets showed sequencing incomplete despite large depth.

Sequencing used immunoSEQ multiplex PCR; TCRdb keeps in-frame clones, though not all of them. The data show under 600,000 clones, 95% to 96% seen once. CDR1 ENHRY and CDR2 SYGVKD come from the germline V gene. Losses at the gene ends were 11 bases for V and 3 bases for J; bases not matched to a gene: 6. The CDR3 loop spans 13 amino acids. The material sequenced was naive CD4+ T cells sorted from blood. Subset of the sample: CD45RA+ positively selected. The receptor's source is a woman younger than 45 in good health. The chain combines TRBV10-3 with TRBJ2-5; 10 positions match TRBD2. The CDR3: CASGLAGEETQYF. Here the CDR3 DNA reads TGTGCCTCCGGCCTAGCGGGAGAAGAGACCCAGTACTTC.